This TCR beta chain was found in a study of coeliac disease. Germline V CDR1 and CDR2: KGHSH, LQKENI. With 6 bases removed from V and 1 base from J, the gap between germline ends came to 13 bases. The CDR3 consists of 15 residues. The protocol was immunoSEQ multiplex PCR, while the TCRdb copy is restricted to in-frame clones and leaves out a portion. The sample lists 3,000 to 4,000 clones; around 63% were seen once. The receptor's source is a man aged 25 to 40 with celiac disease. Source material: intraepithelial lymphocytes from the gut. J is TRBJ1-5 and V is TRBV18; D not resolved. The CDR3 DNA reads as TGTGCCAGCTCGGGCGGGAGCCGAAGCAATCAGCCCCAGCATTTT. Its protein product is CASSGGSRSNQPQHF.